A single sample gave rise to the 5 T cell receptor beta chains below, sequenced in a study of cytomegalovirus exposure and HLA in healthy donors. It was with 60 Vbeta and 13 Jbeta primers that the PCR ran. Clones were read by immunoSEQ multiplex PCR, and TCRdb kept only the in-frame ones, dropping some. The top ten clones hold approximately 0.9% of a sample with around 100,000 clones, roughly 74% of them seen once. Input material: PBMCs. The origin of the receptors is a young woman in good health and CMV-seronegative.

The chain is built from TRBV18 and TRBJ2-7; 10 bases are a match to TRBD1. The germline gives CDR1 KGHSH, CDR2 LQKENI. The CDR3 has 16 residues. V was clipped by 2 bases and J by 1 base; unmatched bases: 5. CDR3 sequence reads: CASSPGDRGLSYEQYF. CDR3 bases: TGTGCCAGCTCACCAGGGGACAGGGGTCTTTCCTACGAGCAGTACTTC.

The rearrangement uses TRBV15 and TRBJ2-2, with a possible D match to TRBD2 (5 bases). The V and J ends lost 0 bases and 9 bases respectively, with 8 bases between them. This CDR3 contains 13 residues. Germline assignment: CDR1 LNHNV and CDR2 YYDKDF (reference sequence). CDR3 sequence reads: CATSRDRRRELFF. DNA of the CDR3: TGTGCCACCAGCAGAGATCGGAGGCGGGAGCTGTTTTTT.

The CDR3 nucleotides read TGTGCCAGCAATTCAGCGGGAGTCCCCTACGAGCAGTACTTC. Translation: CASNSAGVPYEQYF. The chain uses TRBV6-5 and TRBJ2-7, with 8 bases identical to TRBD2. With V trimmed by 7 bases and J by 2 bases, 7 bases remained unmatched. CDR1 MNHEY and CDR2 SVGAGI come from the germline V gene. CDR3 size: 14 residues.

Written as DNA, the CDR3 is TGTGCCAGCAGTAGGACAGGGGGGACCTACGAGCAGTACTTC. It encodes CASSRTGGTYEQYF. This rearrangement joins TRBV6-5 to TRBJ2-7; the match to TRBD1 covers 10 bases. The CDR3 length is 14 residues. Per the germline V gene, CDR1 is MNHEY and CDR2 is SVGAGI. V dropped 5 bases and J dropped 2; count of bases not matched to a gene: 3.

The rearrangement joins TRBV4-3 to TRBJ2-7; 9 bases are shared with TRBD1. This CDR3 region has 15 residues. The germline V gene encodes CDR1 LGHNA and CDR2 YSLEER. V trimming: 1 base; J trimming: 4 bases; junction bases outside the gene matches: 5. CDR3 coding DNA: TGCGCCAGCAGCCAAGGGGGACAGGGAGGATACGAGCAGTACTTC. Its translation is CASSQGGQGGYEQYF.